This TCR beta chain stems from a study of control samples from healthy donors and cancer patients. Germline lookup yields CDR1 SEHNR and CDR2 FQNEAQ (reference sequence). The V gene lost 4 bases and the J gene lost 7 bases, with 10 bases spanning the gap. This CDR3 is built from 12 residues. Some clones are missing from TCRdb's copy, which holds only in-frame ones; the method was immunoSEQ multiplex PCR. The sample has about 150,000 clones; roughly 93% are singletons. The TCR was taken from a man between 18 and 35 years old in good health. The sample taken for sequencing was blood. V usage is TRBV7-9 and J usage is TRBJ1-1, with a weak D call TRBD1 (6 bases). CDR3 DNA sequence: TGTGCCAGCAGCTGGTGGACAGTTGAAGCTTTCTTT. It translates to CASSWWTVEAFF.